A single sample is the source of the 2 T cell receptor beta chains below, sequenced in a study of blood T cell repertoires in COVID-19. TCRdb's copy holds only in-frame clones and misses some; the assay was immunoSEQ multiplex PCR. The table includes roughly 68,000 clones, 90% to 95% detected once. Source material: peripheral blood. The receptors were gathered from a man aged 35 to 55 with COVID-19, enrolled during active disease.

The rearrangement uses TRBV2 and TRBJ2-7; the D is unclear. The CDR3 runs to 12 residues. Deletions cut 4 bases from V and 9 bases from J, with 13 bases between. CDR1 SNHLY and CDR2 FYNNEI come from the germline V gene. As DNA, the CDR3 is TGTGCCAGCAGTGTTTCAGCCTCGGGGCAGTACTTC. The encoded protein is CASSVSASGQYF.

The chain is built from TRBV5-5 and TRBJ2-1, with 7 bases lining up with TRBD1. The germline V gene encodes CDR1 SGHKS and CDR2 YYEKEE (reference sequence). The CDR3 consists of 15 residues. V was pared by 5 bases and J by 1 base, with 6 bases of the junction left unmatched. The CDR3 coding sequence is TGTGCCAGCAGGCCGGGACAGATTTCCTACAATGAGCAGTTCTTC. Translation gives CASRPGQISYNEQFF.